The 17 T cell receptor beta chains presented below share a single source sample, sequenced in a study of blood T cells in healthy people across ages. Together with a sample-barcoded 5' primer, a J-beta primer mix was included in a second PCR lasting roughly 6 to 12 cycles. TCRdb re-called the 5' RACE reads with MiXCR, one entry per CDR3 protein. There are hundreds of thousands of distinct CDR3 sequences in the sample; over 20% occur only once, and around 3.4% lies in the top ten. Sequenced material: blood. These TCRs come from a man in his 70s in good health.

V is TRBV6-1 and J is TRBJ2-3; 14 nucleotides agree with TRBD2. The junction had 14 bases not matched to a gene; V was cut back by 2 bases and J by 4 bases. Germline CDR1 reads MNHNS; CDR2 reads SASEGT. The CDR3 consists of 20 residues. The CDR3 protein is CASSERLAGGPTHGADTQYF. The CDR3 nucleotides are TGTGCCAGCAGTGAACGACTAGCGGGAGGGCCTACTCACGGAGCAGATACGCAGTATTTT.

The chain has TRBV2 and TRBJ2-2, with 8 positions matching TRBD1. Germline-derived CDR1 and CDR2 are SNHLY and FYNNEI. V was clipped by 6 bases and J by 4 bases; unmatched bases: 1. CDR3 length equals 13 residues. CDR3 in amino acids: CASSDRGTGELFF. The CDR3 DNA sequence: TGTGCCAGCAGCGACAGGGGCACCGGGGAGCTGTTTTTT.

There are a few counts of this clonotype. This chain connects TRBV12-3 or TRBV12-4 to TRBJ2-5; no definite D call. The CDR3 contains 13 residues. V was clipped by 1 base and J by 3 bases, with 6 bases between them. CDR3 bases: TGTGCCAGCAGTTTAGTCATAGAAGAGACCCAGTACTTC. Protein sequence: CASSLVIEETQYF.

The rearrangement links TRBV20-1 to TRBJ1-5, with 7 bases aligning to TRBD1. Trimming cost V 6 bases and J 3 bases; bases outside gene matches: 5. Per germline, CDR1 DFQATT and CDR2 SNEGSKA (reference sequence). This CDR3 spans 13 amino acids. CDR3 nucleotides: TGCAGTGCAAGACAGGGTCCCAATCAGCCCCAGCATTTT. This encodes CSARQGPNQPQHF.

This clonotype was counted a few times. This chain joins TRBV5-1 and TRBJ2-5; 10 positions match TRBD2. CDR3 length: 15 amino acids. Germline lookup yields CDR1 SGHRS and CDR2 YFSETQ. Trimming at V came to 3 bases and at J to 4 bases, leaving 6 bases not matched to a gene. CDR3 DNA sequence: TGCGCCAGCAGCTGGGGTCTAGCGGGAGCAGAGACCCAGTACTTC. Amino acids: CASSWGLAGAETQYF.

The rearrangement links TRBV3-1 to TRBJ2-2, with D perhaps being TRBD1 or TRBD2 (6 bases each). V lost 2 bases and J 5 bases, leaving 15 bases between the germline ends. This CDR3 is 16 amino acids long. The germline gives CDR1 LGHDT, CDR2 YNNKEL (reference sequence). CDR3 DNA sequence: TGTGCCAGCAGCCAAAGGGGGGCCTTAGGGACCGGGGAGCTGTTTTTT. It translates to CASSQRGALGTGELFF. Looking up the rest from reference TRBV3-1 and TRBJ2-2 gives the full variable domain: DTAVSQTPKYLVTQMGNDKSIKCEQNLGHDTMYWYKQDSKKFLKIMFSYNNKELIINETVPNRFSPKSPDKAHLNLHINSLELGDSAVYFCASSQRGALGTGELFFGEGSRLTVL.

In its sample, this clonotype was seen a few times. The chain uses TRBV6-1 and TRBJ2-5; possibly TRBD1 for D (6 bases). The J call may be incorrect, as the DNA end agrees better with TRBJ2-1. Looked up from germline, CDR1 is MNHNS and CDR2 is SASEGT. The CDR3 runs 14 residues. Here the CDR3 DNA reads TGTGCCAGCACTCAGGTGGGGACAATCAATGAGCAGTTCTTC. Translating gives CASTQVGTINEQFF.

At least ten counts were recorded for this clonotype. This chain links TRBV5-1 with TRBJ2-7; 14 bases map to TRBD2. Per germline, CDR1 SGHRS and CDR2 YFSETQ. The CDR3 covers 17 residues. V dropped 4 bases and J dropped 0; count of bases not matched to a gene: 6. Here the CDR3 reads CASSRGLAGDSSYEQYF. CDR3 in DNA: TGCGCCAGCAGCCGGGGACTAGCGGGAGACAGCTCCTACGAGCAGTACTTC. Full variable domain (outside the CDR3, taken from reference TRBV5-1 and TRBJ2-7): KAGVTQTPRYLIKTRGQQVTLSCSPISGHRSVSWYQQTPGQGLQFLFEYFSETQRNKGNFPGRFSGRQFSNSRSEMNVSTLELGDSALYLCASSRGLAGDSSYEQYFGPGTRLTVT.

The genes are TRBV12-3 or TRBV12-4 and TRBJ2-7, with 8 positions matching TRBD2. This CDR3 has 15 residues. J gave up 6 bases and V 3 bases, and 10 bases lay outside the gene matches. The CDR3 loop is CASSFSSGSGLEQYF. The DNA of the CDR3 is TGTGCCAGCAGTTTCTCCAGCGGGAGTGGTCTCGAGCAGTACTTC.

The V call is TRBV7-3, the J call TRBJ2-7, with TRBD1 matching 12 bases. Germline V gene lookup returns CDR1 SGHTA and CDR2 FQGTGA. This CDR3 has 15 residues. J gave up 5 bases and V 4 bases, and 6 bases lay outside the gene matches. The CDR3 DNA reads TGTGCCAGCAGCTACACCGGGACAGGGGGCGACGAGCAGTACTTC. It is translated as CASSYTGTGGDEQYF.

The chain couples TRBV6-1 to TRBJ1-2; TRBD1 matches 11 bases. CDR1 and CDR2 from the germline V gene are MNHNS and SASEGT. The V gene end was trimmed by 2 bases and the J gene end by 4 bases; junction bases not matched to a gene: 3. The length of the CDR3 is 15 residues. The CDR3, as DNA: TGTGCCAGCAGTGAATGGACAGGGGGCGTCTATGGCTACACCTTC. Its translation: CASSEWTGGVYGYTF.

The chain combines TRBV29-1 with TRBJ2-1; 7 bases fit TRBD2. There are 14 residues in the CDR3. Germline-derived CDR1 and CDR2 are SQVTM and ANQGSEA. J gave up 2 bases and V 3 bases, and 4 bases lay outside the gene matches. The chain's CDR3 is CSVDAGAAYNEQFF. The CDR3 DNA reads as TGCAGCGTTGATGCGGGAGCCGCCTACAATGAGCAGTTCTTC.

The gene calls are TRBV20-1 and TRBJ2-5; a weak D match, TRBD2 (7 bases). TRBJ2-1 matches the DNA end more closely, so the J call is doubtful. This CDR3 contains 16 residues. Germline-derived CDR1 and CDR2 are DFQATT and SNEGSKA (reference sequence). This CDR3 reads CSAKILGGGLYNEQFF. DNA for the CDR3: TGCAGTGCTAAAATACTGGGAGGGGGGCTCTACAATGAGCAGTTCTTC.

This clonotype was detected only a few times. The V gene is TRBV6-6, the J gene TRBJ2-5; weak D call: TRBD2 (6 bases). CDR3 size: 14 residues. V was shortened by 6 bases and J by 3 bases, with 14 bases between the two germline ends. Germline V gives CDR1 MNHNY, CDR2 SVGAGI (reference sequence). CDR3 sequence reads: CASRGLRMEETQYF. The CDR3, as DNA: TGTGCCAGCAGGGGACTCCGGATGGAAGAGACCCAGTACTTC.

About this clonotype itself: This sequence may be a read error, since a much larger clone differs from it by one base. The rearrangement uses TRBV5-1 and TRBJ1-1; 8 positions match TRBD1. Germline assignment: CDR1 SGHRS and CDR2 YFSETQ. The CDR3 spans 15 residues. The ends lost 4 bases at V and 5 bases at J; junction bases unmatched: 10. The CDR3 bases are TGCGCCAGCAGCCTTTCCAGACAGGGGAGAACTGAAGCTTTCTTT. Translation: CASSLSRQGRTEAFF.

V is TRBV6-5 and J is TRBJ2-3, with TRBD2 identical over 13 bases. The CDR3 totals 18 residues. Germline-derived CDR1 and CDR2 are MNHEY and SVGAGI. V lost 3 bases, J lost 0 bases, and 6 bases stayed unmatched. This CDR3 reads CASSYSTSGRLSTDTQYF. The CDR3 coding sequence is TGTGCCAGCAGTTATTCGACTAGCGGGAGGTTAAGCACAGATACGCAGTATTTT.

The chain employs TRBV7-2 and TRBJ2-7; maybe TRBD2 (6 bases). V dropped 2 bases and J dropped 3 bases, with 23 bases sitting between them. The CDR3 is 18 amino acids. Germline CDR1 is SGHTA and CDR2 is FQGNSA. The chain's CDR3 is CASSLSRSTAAGSYEQYF. The DNA of the CDR3 is TGTGCCAGCAGCTTATCCCGCTCTACCGCGGCGGGAAGCTACGAGCAGTACTTC.